This T cell receptor beta chain was retrieved from a study of T cell responses to AZD1222 COVID-19 vaccine (dated by TCRdb to about 2021). Notes on the research overall: AZD1222 recipients given second doses at about 4 weeks or at about 12 weeks were pooled, since spike-specific TCR depth and breadth were not found to differ between the two schedules. Trial participants were enrolled into age subgroups of 18-55, 56-69 and 70-plus years, which contained around 140, 26 and 57 TCR-sequenced participants, respectively. TCR sequencing was performed for roughly 250 trial participants, of whom some 200 were given two doses of AZD1222 and 26 were given two doses of MenACWY control vaccine. General findings and caveats noted by the study authors: A significant rise in spike-specific TCR breadth and depth was observed after two AZD1222 doses relative to day 0 and relative to MenACWY recipients. The vaccine-associated CD4 TCRs covered the entire spike protein, and the dominant responses fell in regions 160-218 and 743-854. Reportedly, close to half of the unique spike-specific TCRs recognized epitopes lying outside the regions that are mutated in the B.1.351 and B.1.1.7 variants. Because no day 14 peak-response samples were available, repertoires were characterized only after the peak T cell response. Participants were mostly white British, with more females than males. The authors suggested clonal diversity may have been underestimated. Conclusions about previously exposed vaccinees are limited because only a handful of AZD1222 recipients were SARS-CoV-2 seropositive at baseline. The 56-69-year group was small, and its depth increase did not reach significance, likely because of low power.

As for this clone: Its target antigen remains unknown. The record has no base qualities; no much larger clone is one base away.

The CDR3 regions of human TCRbeta chains were subjected to immunosequencing. The paper's data handling went like this. TCRs in the repertoires were compared against a reference library of SARS-CoV-2-specific TCRs that had been generated with the MIRA antigen-specificity platform. Breadth meant the fraction of unique TCRs that were SARS-CoV-2-associated, whereas depth meant the fraction of total T cells that were SARS-CoV-2-associated. Using the MIRA data, each spike-specific TCR was mapped to the spike region that the TCR reacts to and placed in a CD4 or CD8 class. Log10-transformed breadth and depth values were compared by one-way ANOVA with Sidak's multiple comparisons tests. Held by TCRdb, this immuneACCESS table contains in-frame sequences only and omits some clones. Under half of the omission traces to an unresolved V gene where checked; the cause of the rest is unknown. The DNA gave D and trimming, while V, J and clone size come from that table. A total of approximately 100,000 clones appear in this sample, 90% to 95% of them only once. The ten biggest clones cover 45% to 50% of the sample.

The sample's time point label is to be understood as: baseline before first vaccination. Vaccinee samples were obtained from the UK trials COV001 and COV002, which included a single-blind randomized controlled phase 2/3 trial of AZD1222 (ChAdOx1 nCoV-19) in healthy adults. For TCRbeta chain sequencing, PBMC samples were collected from trial participants at day 0 and at day 28 after the second dose. The specimen was peripheral blood, collected on day 0 of AZD1222 vaccination. This receptor was identified in an adult in good health.

The sequence in DNA is TGTGCCGGGGGACAGCAAGAGACCCAGTACTTC. Translated, this is CAGGQQETQYF. The V gene is TRBV2 and the J gene is TRBJ2-5, with 7 middle bases fitting TRBD1. The CDR3 has 11 amino acids, counting the end cysteine and phenylalanine. The DNA shown is the 33-base CDR3, in frame from base 1. Taken from the germline V gene, the CDR1 and CDR2 loops are SNHLY and FYNNEI. Trimming takes 11 bases off V and 2 bases off J; junction bases not matched to a gene: 2. The CDR3, completed at both ends by the reference TRBV2 and TRBJ2-5 genes, gives the full variable domain EPEVTQTPSHQVTQMGQEVILRCVPISNHLYFYWYRQILGQKVEFLVSFYNNEISEKSEIFDDQFSVERPDGSNFTLKIRSTKLEDSAMYFCAGGQQETQYFGPGTRLLVL.